This T cell receptor (beta chain) appears in the sequencing data of a study of molecular identifiers for immune sequencing clone quantification. General study results and limits: Under 1% of molecules in naive cells, but over 98% of effector molecules, belonged to clones above 20 RNA copies. For highly expanded clones, sizes could be underestimated when identical TCR molecules share a barcode.

MiXCR, applied by TCRdb to the PCR reads, yields one record per CDR3 protein. The sample yields around 460,000 distinct CDR3 sequences, about 25% seen once. J was trimmed by 6 bases and V by 4 bases; bases with no gene match: 9. The CDR3 has 15 residues. The germline CDR1 and CDR2 sequences are SEHNR and FQNEAQ (reference sequence). Investigators produced naive CD8 libraries from about 21,000 to 970,000 sorted cells, drawing on 10%, 30% or 50% RNA. For naive CD8 T cells, sorting used the CD8+CD4-CCR7+CD45RA+ phenotype. This clonotype has at least ten counts. What it recognizes is unknown. This sequence was found in a human donor in good health. Some libraries in this study had Jurkat cell RNA spiked in. The V gene is TRBV7-9, the J gene TRBJ2-7; 10 bases are a match to TRBD1. The sequenced sample consisted of naive CD8+ T cells from blood, with Jurkat cell RNA spiked in. This sample's subset: FACS-sorted CD8+CD4-CCR7+CD45RA+ naive T cells. CDR3 residues: CASSSSGTGVGEQYF. The DNA of the CDR3 is TGTGCCAGCAGCTCCTCCGGGACAGGGGTCGGCGAGCAGTACTTC.